This T cell receptor (beta chain) was identified during a study of blood T cell repertoires in COVID-19. Background on the study: The analysed material was cDNA or gDNA that came from T cells, B-cell-depleted T cells, or PBMCs.

Only in-frame clones appear in the TCRdb table, and some are missing; sequencing was by immunoSEQ multiplex PCR. The table lists 190,000 or so clones, about 81% of them singletons, with 12% in the top ten. Germline V lookup: CDR1 SGDLS, CDR2 YYNGEE. Trimming removed 4 bases at V and 8 bases at J, with 13 bases between. The CDR3 runs 14 residues. The clonotype originates from an elderly woman with COVID-19, enrolled during active disease. Sample: peripheral blood. The chain couples TRBV9 to TRBJ1-6, with a tentative D call TRBD1 (6 bases). CDR3 DNA: TGTGCCAGCAGCTCACAGGGTATAGATTCACCCCTCCACTTT. It yields the protein CASSSQGIDSPLHF.